These T cell receptor beta chains were read from a single sample in a study of metastatic and nonmetastatic thyroid tumors. TCRdb reanalyzed the PCR reads via MiXCR. The sample carries under 6,500 clones, roughly 29% recorded once. The sample was adjacent normal tissue. The receptors were sampled from a female donor with papillary thyroid cancer or a benign thyroid nodule (not recorded which). Some clones in this sample may be carry-over from other donors' samples. Both conserved end residues are part of each CDR3. The D gene is left open where the match is weak. Clone size appears in some rows only: once, few, many, or a class for an expanded clone.

few,-,TRBJ1-1,TRBV28,TGTGCCAGCACGGCAGGGAGGATTTCCACTGAAGCTTTCTTT,CASTAGRISTEAFF
-,TRBD1,TRBJ2-5,TRBV20-1,TGCAGTGCTAATGGGGACAGGGGGTATTGGGAGACCCAGTACTTC,CSANGDRGYWETQYF
few,TRBD1,TRBJ2-1,TRBV7-3,TGTGCCAGCAGCCCGGGGACAGGGGAGCAGTTCTTC,CASSPGTGEQFF
medium-sized,-,TRBJ2-3,TRBV20-1,TGCAGTGCTAGAGATCCAAGGGAAGGAGGTACGCAGTATTTT,CSARDPREGGTQYF
-,-,TRBJ2-7,TRBV6-1,TGTGCCAGCAGTGTGAATAGCGGAGTGGGGTACGAGCAGTACTTC,CASSVNSGVGYEQYF
many,-,TRBJ1-2,TRBV5-4,TGTGCCAGCAGCTTGGGAGGATTCTGGGACTATGGCTACACCTTC,CASSLGGFWDYGYTF
-,TRBD1,TRBJ1-1,TRBV2,TGTGCCGGACGGACAGGGGAGAAGACTGAAGCTTTCTTT,CAGRTGEKTEAFF
-,TRBD1,TRBJ2-1,TRBV5-4,TGTGCCAGCCGAGGGGGCGCAAATGAGCAGTTCTTC,CASRGGANEQFF
-,TRBD2,TRBJ2-7,TRBV6-1,TGTGCCAGCAGCGGACAAGCAGGGAGGGTCGAGCAGTACTTC,CASSGQAGRVEQYF
few,-,TRBJ1-1,TRBV19,TGTGCCAGTAGTCAAGCGGCCAACACTGAAGCTTTCTTT,CASSQAANTEAFF
-,TRBD2,TRBJ2-6,TRBV9,TGTGCCAGCAGCTTAGCGGGAGGCTCTGGGGCCAACGTCCTGACTTTC,CASSLAGGSGANVLTF
-,-,TRBJ2-7,TRBV28,TGTGCCAGCAGTACTATGCCCGGGGCCTACGAGCAGTACTTC,CASSTMPGAYEQYF
-,-,TRBJ1-1,TRBV20-1,TGCAGTGCTAGTTATCGAGGGGACACTGAAGCTTTCTTT,CSASYRGDTEAFF
large,-,TRBJ2-1,TRBV27,TGTGCCAGCAGACACGGGACTCGGTGGAATGAGCAGTTCTTC,CASRHGTRWNEQFF
-,TRBD2,TRBJ2-7,TRBV20-1,TGCAGTGCTCGCGGATCTAGCGGGGCTAGCTCCTACGAGCAGTACTTC,CSARGSSGASSYEQYF
-,-,TRBJ2-5,TRBV11-2,TGTGCCAGCAAGAGGGAGTCGGGACTCGAGACCCAGTACTTC,CASKRESGLETQYF
-,-,TRBJ2-5,TRBV20-1,TGCAGTGCTAGCGGGCCTCATGGGGAAAGACTAGAGTTGGAGACCCAGTACTTC,CSASGPHGERLELETQYF
-,-,TRBJ2-2,TRBV5-1,TGCGCCAGCAGCTTAACTACCTATGAACCCGGGGAGCTGTTTTTT,CASSLTTYEPGELFF
few,-,TRBJ2-2,TRBV7-9,TGTGCCAGCAGCTCTTATAGGGAGCTGTTTTTT,CASSSYRELFF
-,TRBD2,TRBJ2-7,TRBV6-1,TGTGCCAGCAGTTCCCTCCACAGCGGGAAGAAGTACGAGCAGTACTTC,CASSSLHSGKKYEQYF
-,-,TRBJ1-1,TRBV6-5,TGTGCCAGCAGTTACTCGTTATCTCTTCCCATTAACACTGAAGCTTTCTTT,CASSYSLSLPINTEAFF
few,-,TRBJ2-1,TRBV7-2,TGTGCCAGCAGCACCGGAGGAAAAGAGCAGTTCTTC,CASSTGGKEQFF
few,TRBD2,TRBJ2-7,TRBV11-2,TGTGCCAGCAGCTTAGACGGGAGGGATTACGAGCAGTACTTC,CASSLDGRDYEQYF
few,TRBD1,TRBJ1-5,TRBV6-1,TGTGCCAGCAGTGCCCTCCGGGACAGGGCTGATCAGCCCCAGCATTTT,CASSALRDRADQPQHF
-,TRBD1,TRBJ1-2,TRBV20-1,TGCAGTGCCGACAGGGGTTACCGCTATGGCTACACCTTC,CSADRGYRYGYTF
once,-,TRBJ1-4,TRBV4-3,TGCGCCAGCAGCCAAGCAGTGTCAACTAATGAAAAACTGTTTTTT,CASSQAVSTNEKLFF
-,TRBD2,TRBJ2-1,TRBV10-3,TGTGCCATCAAAGAGCGGGGATCCTACAATGAGCAGTTCTTC,CAIKERGSYNEQFF
few,TRBD1,TRBJ2-5,TRBV27,TGTGCCAGCAGTTTAATCGGGACAGAGAGGACCCAGTACTTC,CASSLIGTERTQYF
-,-,TRBJ2-7,TRBV12-3/TRBV12-4,TGTGCCAGCAGTTTCAGGCGGGGAGACGAGCAGTACTTC,CASSFRRGDEQYF